Here is one T cell receptor (beta chain) with its context. What antigen it recognizes has not been identified. Base quality data are lacking; no much larger clone is found one base away. The entry originates in a study of PD-1 blockade in classical Hodgkin lymphoma (dated by TCRdb to 2020 to 2021). For the wider study: Nivolumab dosing was 3 mg/kg intravenously every 2 weeks, continuing until either disease progression or unacceptable toxicity. The study used TCR beta sequencing and CyTOF to define a peripheral blood immune signature of response to PD-1 blockade in classical Hodgkin lymphoma.

From the cysteine through the phenylalanine, the CDR3 covers 15 amino acids. The read is trimmed to its CDR3 DNA, 45 bases read in frame from base 1. V is shortened by 3 bases, J by 3 bases, and the region joining them spans 12 bases. For CDR1 and CDR2, the germline V gene lists MDHEN and SYDVKM. The Qiagen DNeasy kit was used to extract genomic DNA both from unsorted PBMCs and from the negatively selected CD4+ and CD8+ fractions. TCR beta CDR3 regions were amplified by immunoSEQ multiplex PCR using primers annealing to V and J segments. Amplification bias was minimized using a synthetic immune receptor repertoire, and residual bias was removed computationally after sequencing. In the original analysis: Custom Python scripts were used to quantify repertoire diversity as the Shannon entropy index. Unsorted, CD4+ and CD8+ repertoires were analyzed separately, except for combined analyses in which CD4+ and CD8+ sequences were merged in silico. Clonal expansion was defined as at least a 2-fold frequency increase after treatment relative to C1D1, with a pseudocount of 0.5 for undetected baseline clones. Clones with 0 or 1 copy at C1D1 were classified as singleton clones, and clones with 2 or more copies were classified as non-singleton clones. Clones expanded in unsorted samples were labelled as CD4+, CD8+ or unknown by matching protein sequences in sorted samples from the same patient. Wilcoxon tests were applied to paired samples to test diversity changes from C1D1 to C4D1. TCRdb took this table from immuneACCESS and kept in-frame rearrangements with V and J called. Such tables lack part of the clones; where checked against another copy, unresolved V genes explain under half of the gap, and the rest is unexplained. The DNA gave D and trimming, while V, J and clone size come from that table. Present in this sample are approximately 12,000 clones, about 71% of which were seen just once. Roughly a tenth of the sample is held by the ten biggest clonotypes.

Broad study findings and their caveats: CD4+ but not CD8+ TCR diversity rose significantly by C4D1 (p=0.0027 vs p=0.16), most apparent in complete responders (p=0.02). Trial patients with a complete response had baseline diversity similar to that of newly diagnosed patients, while partial responders and progressors had significantly lower diversity. Patients starting nivolumab less than 1 year after ASCT had lower diversity and were excluded from later analyses to avoid confounding by immune reconstitution. Only a single clinical trial cohort was studied, and what caused the repertoire differences, possibly disease activity or prior therapy, remained undefined. Baseline TCR diversity was reported as lower in newly diagnosed patients than in healthy donors, and lower still in relapsed/refractory patients.

This sample's time point label indicates: cycle 1 day 1 (C1D1), immediately before nivolumab initiation. Every trial patient had relapsed following autologous stem cell transplantation, and prior brentuximab vedotin exposure was what differed among cohorts A, B and C. A total of 50 to 70 patients with relapsed/refractory classical Hodgkin lymphoma made up the trial cohort, and each patient's best overall response was complete response, partial response or progressive disease. Single-agent nivolumab was administered to trial patients in the multi-cohort phase II CheckMate 205 trial. Best overall response was determined by an independent review committee according to the 2007 International Working Group response criteria. Trial PBMCs were obtained immediately prior to nivolumab initiation (C1D1) and on therapy at cycle 2 day 1 and cycle 4 day 1. Peripheral blood was collected in 8 mL Vacutainer Cell Preparation Tubes, from which PBMCs were isolated by centrifugation and then cryopreserved.

This clonotype originated in a human donor with classical Hodgkin lymphoma. Source: peripheral blood mononuclear cells (PBMCs), taken at baseline. The chain couples TRBV28 to TRBJ1-5; the best D guess is TRBD1, with 6 bases matching. The CDR3: CASSFGQGNNQPQHF. The nucleotide sequence reads TGTGCCAGCAGTTTCGGGCAGGGGAACAATCAGCCCCAGCATTTT.